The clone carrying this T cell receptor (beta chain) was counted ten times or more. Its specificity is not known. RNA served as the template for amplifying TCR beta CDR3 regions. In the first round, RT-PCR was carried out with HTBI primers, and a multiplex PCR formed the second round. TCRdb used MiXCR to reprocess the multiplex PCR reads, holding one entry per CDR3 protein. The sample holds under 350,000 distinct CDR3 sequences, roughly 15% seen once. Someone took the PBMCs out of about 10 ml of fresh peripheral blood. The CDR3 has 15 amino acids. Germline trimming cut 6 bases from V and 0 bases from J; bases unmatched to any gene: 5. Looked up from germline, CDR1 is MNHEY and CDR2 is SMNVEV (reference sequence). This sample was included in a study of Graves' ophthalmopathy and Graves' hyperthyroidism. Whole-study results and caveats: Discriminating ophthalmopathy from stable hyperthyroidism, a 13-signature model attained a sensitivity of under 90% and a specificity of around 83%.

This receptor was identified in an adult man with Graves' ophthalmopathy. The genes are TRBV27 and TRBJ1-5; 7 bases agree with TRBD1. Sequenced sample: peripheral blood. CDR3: CASRAHRGSNQPQHF. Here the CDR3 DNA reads TGTGCCAGCAGGGCCCACAGGGGTAGCAATCAGCCCCAGCATTTT.